This T cell receptor beta chain comes out of a study of blood T cell repertoires in COVID-19. As originally analysed: Researchers report that nucleated cell counts were estimated from reference gene primer amplification. The method was immunoSEQ multiplex PCR; TCRdb's version includes in-frame clones alone and lacks a portion of them. For V, J and clone size, that table is used; D and trimming come from the DNA. The sample carries about 210,000 clones, about 82% recorded once. This CDR3 has 14 residues. V was trimmed by 0 bases and J by 4 bases, leaving 10 bases between them. Looked up from germline, CDR1 is SGHKS and CDR2 is YYEKEE (reference sequence).

The clonotype was recovered from a man aged 40-49 years with acute COVID-19. Sequences were obtained from PBMCs or T cells enriched from blood (not recorded which). The V call is TRBV5-5, the J call TRBJ1-2; D unresolved. CDR3 nucleotides: TGTGCCAGCAGCTTGGCCGGGGATCCCTATGGCTACACCTTC. Its protein is CASSLAGDPYGYTF.